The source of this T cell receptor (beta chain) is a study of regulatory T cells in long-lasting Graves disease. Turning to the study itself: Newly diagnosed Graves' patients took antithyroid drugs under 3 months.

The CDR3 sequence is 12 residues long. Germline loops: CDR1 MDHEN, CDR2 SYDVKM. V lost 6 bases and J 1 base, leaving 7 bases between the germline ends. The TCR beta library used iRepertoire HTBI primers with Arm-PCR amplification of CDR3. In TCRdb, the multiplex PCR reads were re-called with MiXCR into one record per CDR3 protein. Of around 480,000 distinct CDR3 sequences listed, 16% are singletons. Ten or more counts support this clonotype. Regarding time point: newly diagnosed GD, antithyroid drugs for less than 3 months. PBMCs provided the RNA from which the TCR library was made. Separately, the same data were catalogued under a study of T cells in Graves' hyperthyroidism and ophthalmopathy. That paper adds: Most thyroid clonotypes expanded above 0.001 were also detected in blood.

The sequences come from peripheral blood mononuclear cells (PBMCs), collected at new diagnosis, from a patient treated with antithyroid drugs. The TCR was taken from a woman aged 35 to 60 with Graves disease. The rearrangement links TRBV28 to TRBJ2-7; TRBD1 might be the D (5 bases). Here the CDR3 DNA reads TGTGCCAGCAGAAGGGGTTCCTACGAGCAGTACTTC. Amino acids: CASRRGSYEQYF.